This T cell receptor beta chain is drawn from a study of Graves' ophthalmopathy and Graves' hyperthyroidism. The CDR3 contains 15 residues. Germline CDR1 reads SGDLS; CDR2 reads YYNGEE. V was shortened by 4 bases and J by 5 bases, with 19 bases between the two germline ends. This clonotype was counted at least ten times. RNA transcripts yielded amplified TCR beta CDR3 regions. Second-round multiplex PCR followed a first-round RT-PCR using HTBI primers. TCRdb used MiXCR to reprocess the multiplex PCR reads, holding one entry per CDR3 protein. Among 500,000 to 700,000 distinct CDR3 sequences listed, less than 45% were seen once.

V and J are TRBV9 and TRBJ2-7; the D gene is possibly TRBD2 (6 bases). Source material: peripheral blood or thyroid tissue (not recorded which). The TCR comes from an adult man with Graves' hyperthyroidism. The CDR3 spells CASSTDTGSWDEQYF. CDR3 sequence (DNA): TGTGCCAGCAGCACTGATACCGGGAGCTGGGACGAGCAGTACTTC.